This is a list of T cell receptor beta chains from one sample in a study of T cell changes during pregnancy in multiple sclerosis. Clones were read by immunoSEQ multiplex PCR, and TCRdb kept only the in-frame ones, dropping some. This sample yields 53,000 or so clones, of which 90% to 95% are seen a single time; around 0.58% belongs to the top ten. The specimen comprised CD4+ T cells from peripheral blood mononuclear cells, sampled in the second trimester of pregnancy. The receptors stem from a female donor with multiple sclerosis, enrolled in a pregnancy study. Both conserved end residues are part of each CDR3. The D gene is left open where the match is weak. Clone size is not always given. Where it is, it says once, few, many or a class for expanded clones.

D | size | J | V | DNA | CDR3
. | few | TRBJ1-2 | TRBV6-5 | TGTGCCAGCAGCCAAGGGGGTGGCTACACCTTC | CASSQGGGYTF
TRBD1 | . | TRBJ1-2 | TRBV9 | TGTGCCAGCAGCCCGGGACAGGAACTAGTCTATGGCTACACCTTC | CASSPGQELVYGYTF
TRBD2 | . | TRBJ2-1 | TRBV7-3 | TGTGCCAGCAGCTTCCTCCTGACTAGCGGGGGGAAGAATGAGCAGTTCTTC | CASSFLLTSGGKNEQFF
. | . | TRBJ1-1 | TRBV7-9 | TGTGCCAGCAGCTTAGAGGGAGTGAACACTGAAGCTTTCTTT | CASSLEGVNTEAFF
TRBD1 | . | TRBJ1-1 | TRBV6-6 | TGTGCCAGCAGGAACAGGGGACGGGACACTGAAGCTTTCTTT | CASRNRGRDTEAFF
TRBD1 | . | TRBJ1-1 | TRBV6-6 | TGTGCCAGCAGTTCTGACAGGGGCACTGAAGCTTTCTTT | CASSSDRGTEAFF
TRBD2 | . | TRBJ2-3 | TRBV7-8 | TGTGCCAGCAGCTATACCTCATTACCTAGACTAGCGGGGTTGGTAGATACGCAGTATTTT | CASSYTSLPRLAGLVDTQYF
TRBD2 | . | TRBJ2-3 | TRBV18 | TGTGCCAGCTCACCACTCCCTAGCGGGGTTAGGATAGATACGCAGTATTTT | CASSPLPSGVRIDTQYF
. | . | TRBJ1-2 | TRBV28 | TGTGCCAGCAGGCTAGGGGGGGGAGGCTACACCTTC | CASRLGGGGYTF
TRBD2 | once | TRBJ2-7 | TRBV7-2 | TGTGCCAGCAGCGTCGGACTAGCGGTAGAAGAGCAGTACTTC | CASSVGLAVEEQYF
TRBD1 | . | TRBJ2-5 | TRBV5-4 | TGTGCCAGCAGCAGGGACAGGGGTGACAAGGGAGAGACCCAGTACTTC | CASSRDRGDKGETQYF
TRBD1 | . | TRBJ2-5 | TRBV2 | TGTGCCAGCAGTGAAGCAGGGGGCGCGTGGGAGACCCAGTACTTC | CASSEAGGAWETQYF
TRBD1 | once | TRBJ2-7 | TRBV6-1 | TGTGCCAGCAGTGAAGTAGGGTACGGGACAGGCTCCTACGAGCAGTACTTC | CASSEVGYGTGSYEQYF
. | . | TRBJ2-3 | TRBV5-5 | TGTGCCAGCAGCTTGGGTTATCGAGCTTTCCCAGATACGCAGTATTTT | CASSLGYRAFPDTQYF
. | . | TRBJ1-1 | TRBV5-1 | TGCGCCAGCAGCTACAGGTCAGGATGGGAAGCTTTCTTT | CASSYRSGWEAFF
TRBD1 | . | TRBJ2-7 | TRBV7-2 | TGTGCCAGCAGCCTTATAGGGACAGGGAAGGGCGAGCAGTACTTC | CASSLIGTGKGEQYF
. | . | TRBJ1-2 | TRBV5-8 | TGTGCCAGCAGCTTGATAGAAGGCTACACCTTC | CASSLIEGYTF
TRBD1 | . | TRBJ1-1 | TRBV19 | TGTGCCAGTACCCAGACAGGGGGGCACCGGTCAGCTTTCTTT | CASTQTGGHRSAFF
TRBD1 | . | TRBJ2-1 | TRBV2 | TGTGCCAGCAGTGAAAGAACCCGGGACAGGGGACAAAATGAGCAGTTCTTC | CASSERTRDRGQNEQFF
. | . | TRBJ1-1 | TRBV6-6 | TGTGCCAGCAGAAACCCAGGGGATCACACTGAAGCTTTCTTT | CASRNPGDHTEAFF
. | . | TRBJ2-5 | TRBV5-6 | TGTGCCAGCAGCTTGGGTCCACTATGGACTACGACCCAGTACTTC | CASSLGPLWTTTQYF
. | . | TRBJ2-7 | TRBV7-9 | TGTGCCAGCAGCTTTACGGGGGACGAGCAGTACTTC | CASSFTGDEQYF
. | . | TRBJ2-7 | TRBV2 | TGTGCCAGCAGTGAACAGGTACCTCCCTACGAGCAGTACTTC | CASSEQVPPYEQYF
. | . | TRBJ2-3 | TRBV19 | TGTGCCAGTAGCCCCATCTGGCGGGGTAGCACAGATACGCAGTATTTT | CASSPIWRGSTDTQYF
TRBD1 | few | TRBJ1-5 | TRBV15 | TGTGCCACCGCCCCGGACAGGGGTTATCAGCCCCAGCATTTT | CATAPDRGYQPQHF
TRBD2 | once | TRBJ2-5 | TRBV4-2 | TGTGCCAGCAGCCACCTCGGGACTAGCGGGGGGGCCCCACAAGAGACCCAGTACTTC | CASSHLGTSGGAPQETQYF
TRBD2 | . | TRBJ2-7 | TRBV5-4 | TGTGCCAGCAGCTGGGGGGGGGTAGAGGAGCAGTACTTC | CASSWGGVEEQYF
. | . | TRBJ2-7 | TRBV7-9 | TGTGCCAGTCGGGGGACGGTAGCCTACGAGCAGTACTTC | CASRGTVAYEQYF
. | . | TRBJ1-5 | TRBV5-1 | TGCGCCAGCAGCTTAAGGGACACCTCGATAGTTCGGGACGTGACCCAGCATTTT | CASSLRDTSIVRDVTQHF
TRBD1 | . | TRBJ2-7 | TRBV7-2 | TGTGCCAGCAGCTTAATAGGGATGGGCACAGGGGCCTACGAGCAGTACTTC | CASSLIGMGTGAYEQYF
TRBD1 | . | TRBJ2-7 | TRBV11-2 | TGTGCCAGCAGCTTATCCGGGACAGAAACCTACGAGCAGTACTTC | CASSLSGTETYEQYF
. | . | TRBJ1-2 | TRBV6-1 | TGTGCCAGCAGGGAGGAGACTTACTATGGCTACACCTTC | CASREETYYGYTF
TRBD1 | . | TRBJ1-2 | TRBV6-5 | TGTGCCAGCAGCCGACAAGGACAGGACTATGGCTACACCTTC | CASSRQGQDYGYTF
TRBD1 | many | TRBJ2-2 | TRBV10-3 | TGTGCCATCAGAGATACAGGGGTTACCGGGGAGCTGTTTTTT | CAIRDTGVTGELFF
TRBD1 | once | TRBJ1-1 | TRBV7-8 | TGTGCCAGCAGCTCCTTTCTCGGACAGGGAGTATGGCTCACTGAAGCTTTCTTT | CASSSFLGQGVWLTEAFF
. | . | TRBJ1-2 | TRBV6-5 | TGTGCCAGCAGTGAATTTATCACAGCAGATGGCTACACCTTC | CASSEFITADGYTF
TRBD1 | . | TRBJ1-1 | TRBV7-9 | TGTGCCAGCAGCTCCGGACAGGGTATGGGAAACACTGAAGCTTTCTTT | CASSSGQGMGNTEAFF
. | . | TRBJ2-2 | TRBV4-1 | TGCGCCAGCAGCCAGGCGGAGGCAACTCTACCGGGGGAGCTGTTTTTT | CASSQAEATLPGELFF
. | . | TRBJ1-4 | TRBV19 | TGTGCCAGTAGGGGCAGCTTGAATGAAAAACTGTTTTTT | CASRGSLNEKLFF
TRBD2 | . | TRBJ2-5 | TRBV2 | TGTGCCAGCAGTGAGACTAGCGGAGGGGGAGAGACCCAGTACTTC | CASSETSGGGETQYF
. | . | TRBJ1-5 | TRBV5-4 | TGTGCCAGCAGCGGCGAACCGGGTGGCAATCAGCCCCAGCATTTT | CASSGEPGGNQPQHF
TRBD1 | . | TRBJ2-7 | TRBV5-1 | TGCGCCAGCAGCATTGTAGTAGGGACAGGGTCCGCCGAGCAGTACTTC | CASSIVVGTGSAEQYF
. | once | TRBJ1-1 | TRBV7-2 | TGTGCCAGCAGCTTAGGTTTTCGGGATGCTTTCTTT | CASSLGFRDAFF
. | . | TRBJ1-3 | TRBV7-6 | TGTGCCAGCAGCTTCGGGGGATTTGGAAACACCATATATTTT | CASSFGGFGNTIYF
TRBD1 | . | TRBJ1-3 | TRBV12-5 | TGTGCTAGTGGTTCAGGGACAGGAAGGGGAGACACCATATATTTT | CASGSGTGRGDTIYF
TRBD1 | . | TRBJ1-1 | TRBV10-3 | TGTGCCATCAGTGGCTGGGACAGGGGACGGACTGAAGCTTTCTTT | CAISGWDRGRTEAFF
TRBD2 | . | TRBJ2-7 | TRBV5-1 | TGCGCCAGCAGCCCCTCCGGGGGGGCCTACGAGCAGTACTTC | CASSPSGGAYEQYF
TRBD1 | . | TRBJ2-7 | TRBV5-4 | TGTGCCAGCAGCTTGATAGGGGGCCACGAGCAGTACTTC | CASSLIGGHEQYF
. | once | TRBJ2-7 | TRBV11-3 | TGTGCCAGCAGCTTGGGGCCCCCCGCCTACGAGCAGTACTTC | CASSLGPPAYEQYF
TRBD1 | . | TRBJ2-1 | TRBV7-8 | TGTGCCAGCAGCTTAGGGGCGCGACAGGGCTACAATGAGCAGTTCTTC | CASSLGARQGYNEQFF
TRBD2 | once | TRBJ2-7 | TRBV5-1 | TGCGCCAGCAGCTTGGCTCCTAGCGGGGGGCTCTACGAGCAGTACTTC | CASSLAPSGGLYEQYF